Here is one TCR beta chain with its context. The data derive from a study of blood T cell repertoires in COVID-19. Study-wide context: Some COVID-19 samples were acute and others convalescent; all came from the United States, Italy and Spain. In each case, the material was cDNA or gDNA derived from T cells, B-cell-depleted T cells, or PBMCs.

Original data processing: It was from reference gene primer amplification that nucleated cell counts were estimated. Sequencing used immunoSEQ multiplex PCR; TCRdb keeps in-frame clones, though not all of them. V and J calls and clone size are those listed in that table; D and trimming were worked out from the DNA. In the table there are tens of thousands of clones, 79% of which are singletons. Germline CDR1 MGHRA, CDR2 YSYEKL. V was pared by 2 bases and J by 12 bases, with 14 bases of the junction left unmatched. The CDR3 sequence is 15 residues long. The gene calls are TRBV4-1 and TRBJ2-7; 9 bases line up with TRBD1. Sequences were obtained from peripheral blood. This receptor was taken from a man aged 55 to 69 with active or convalescent COVID-19. CDR3 region: CASSQLWTGVQYMYF. Written as DNA, the CDR3 is TGCGCCAGCAGCCAACTCTGGACAGGGGTCCAGTATATGTACTTC.